This T cell receptor (beta chain) was sequenced for a study of T cells in Graves' hyperthyroidism and ophthalmopathy. RNA transcripts were the template for amplifying TCR beta CDR3 regions. A set of HTBI primers served as the primers for a first-round RT-PCR of the TCR CDR3. Using its own MiXCR run on the multiplex PCR reads, TCRdb lists one record per CDR3 protein. This sample carries about 260,000 distinct CDR3 sequences, about a sixth of them seen once, and the ten largest clones take 28%. The CDR3 has 17 residues. Germline CDR1 and CDR2: LNHNV and YYDKDF (reference sequence). The germline V and J ends were trimmed by 4 bases and 0 bases, with 18 bases remaining between them. This clonotype was detected only a few times.

This receptor was obtained from a woman under 30 with Graves' ophthalmopathy. The rearrangement uses TRBV15 and TRBJ2-5; tentative D call: TRBD2 (6 bases). The specimen was blood. The CDR3 region has the DNA TGTGCCACCAGCATTCACGGGGACCGCGGGAACCAAGAGACCCAGTACTTC. Its protein product is CATSIHGDRGNQETQYF.